Following are 19 T cell receptor beta chains from one sample sequenced in a study of cytomegalovirus exposure and HLA in healthy donors. The assay was immunoSEQ multiplex PCR, and TCRdb's table has in-frame clones only and misses some. In the table there are about 220,000 clones, 80% to 95% of which are singletons. The source material was PBMCs. The receptor set was obtained from a woman aged 18-29 years in good health and CMV-seronegative.

With regard to this clone: This specimen includes other DNA sequences encoding the same CDR3. The rearrangement joins TRBV5-5 to TRBJ2-7; TRBD2 matches at 8 bases. The V gene's germline CDR1 is SGHKS and CDR2 YYEKEE (reference sequence). Unmatched junction bases numbered 0, after V lost 4 bases and J lost 3 bases. The CDR3 sequence is 12 residues long. Here the CDR3 reads CASSRGGYEQYF. The CDR3 DNA sequence: TGTGCCAGCAGCCGGGGGGGCTACGAGCAGTACTTC.

This rearrangement joins TRBV10-3 to TRBJ2-5; TRBD2 agrees at 8 bases. Germline CDR1 and CDR2: ENHRY and SYGVKD. CDR3 length: 15 residues. V dropped 4 bases and J dropped 7; count of bases not matched to a gene: 11. CDR3 nucleotide sequence: TGTGCCATCAGTGTGGTGGCTAGCGGGCCTGTGACCCAGTACTTC. It yields the protein CAISVVASGPVTQYF.

The chain couples TRBV12-5 to TRBJ1-3; 7 bases agree with TRBD1. Germline CDR1 is LGHNT and CDR2 is FRNRAP. This CDR3 spans 15 amino acids. Unmatched junction bases numbered 7, after V lost 8 bases and J lost 0 bases. This chain's CDR3 is CASTTDRLSGNTIYF. In DNA, the CDR3 is TGTGCTAGTACGACGGACAGGCTCTCTGGAAACACCATATATTTT.

V usage is TRBV6-1 and J usage is TRBJ1-5, with TRBD1 matching over 8 bases. This CDR3 spans 14 amino acids. V was clipped by 6 bases and J by 5 bases; unmatched bases: 6. The V gene's germline CDR1 is MNHNS and CDR2 SASEGT. CDR3 in amino acids: CASRQGAVDQPQHF. The CDR3 DNA reads as TGTGCCAGCAGGCAGGGGGCGGTGGATCAGCCCCAGCATTTT.

V gene TRBV4-1 combines with J gene TRBJ2-1, with 9 bases fitting TRBD2. CDR1 and CDR2 from the germline V gene are MGHRA and YSYEKL. J was trimmed by 4 bases and V by 3 bases; bases with no gene match: 13. The CDR3 has 18 amino acids. In DNA form, the CDR3 reads TGCGCCAGCAGCCAGAGGGGACTAGCAGCGAAAATTTACAATGAGCAGTTCTTC. This codes for CASSQRGLAAKIYNEQFF.

This chain uses TRBV5-1 with TRBJ1-4; tentatively, D is TRBD1 (6 bases). V lost 4 bases to trimming and J lost 5 bases, with 18 bases between them. CDR3 size: 16 residues. The V gene's germline CDR1 is SGHRS and CDR2 YFSETQ. The CDR3 DNA reads as TGCGCCAGCAGCCCATCAGCCGGGCAGGGGAATGAAAAACTGTTTTTT. It specifies CASSPSAGQGNEKLFF.

The chain couples TRBV27 to TRBJ1-4; TRBD1 aligns across 11 bases. With 10 bases clipped from V and 2 bases from J, the junction kept 12 bases outside the gene matches. The length of the CDR3 is 17 residues. CDR1 and CDR2 (germline): MNHEY, SMNVEV (reference sequence). The CDR3 region has the DNA TGTGCCACCAGAGGTGGGACAGGGGGTTCGACTAATGAAAAACTGTTTTTT. Translation gives CATRGGTGGSTNEKLFF.

This clone was found once. The CDR3 protein is CASSTIQGPGYNEQFF. As DNA, the CDR3 is TGCGCCAGCAGCACAATACAGGGTCCGGGGTACAATGAGCAGTTCTTC. The V gene is TRBV5-1, the J gene TRBJ2-1; a possible D gene is TRBD1 (6 bases). Germline V gene lookup returns CDR1 SGHRS and CDR2 YFSETQ. Trimming pared 4 bases from V and 4 bases from J, leaving 18 bases between. This CDR3 comprises 16 residues.

The CDR3: CASSFPGGPLEQYF. The CDR3 region has the DNA TGTGCCAGCAGCTTCCCGGGAGGGCCTCTCGAGCAGTACTTC. The rearrangement uses TRBV11-2 and TRBJ2-7, with 8 bases that match TRBD2. V lost 3 bases to trimming and J lost 6 bases; unmatched junction nucleotides: 7. Germline V gene lookup returns CDR1 SGHAT and CDR2 FQNNGV. The CDR3 runs 14 residues.

The chain is built from TRBV10-3 and TRBJ2-1; no definite D call. The germline CDR1 and CDR2 sequences are ENHRY and SYGVKD. V was trimmed by 7 bases and J by 2 bases, leaving 15 bases between them. The CDR3 consists of 15 residues. DNA for the CDR3: TGTGCCATCAAACGACCTAGTACACCCTACAATGAGCAGTTCTTC. It codes for CAIKRPSTPYNEQFF.

This chain connects TRBV11-2 to TRBJ1-1; D might be TRBD1 (6 bases). This CDR3 comprises 13 residues. Trimming shortened V by 3 bases and J by 5 bases, and 10 bases separated the two germline ends. Germline CDR1 is SGHAT and CDR2 is FQNNGV. The CDR3 nucleotides read TGTGCCAGCAGCTTCCGAGGACAGACTGAAGCTTTCTTT. This encodes CASSFRGQTEAFF.

This rearrangement joins TRBV21-1 to TRBJ1-1. TRBV21-1 is annotated as a pseudogene. The CDR3 consists of 16 residues. The CDR3 sequence: CASIPLRMEGDTEAFF. DNA for the CDR3: TGTGCCAGCATCCCGCTGAGGATGGAAGGTGACACTGAAGCTTTCTTT.

This chain connects TRBV5-3 to TRBJ2-7, with 8 bases aligning to TRBD1. TRBV5-3 is an open reading frame, and its role is uncertain. The CDR3 has 14 residues. V lost 0 bases, J lost 3 bases, and 2 bases stayed unmatched. This CDR3 reads CARSLDRGNYEQYF. The CDR3 nucleotides are TGTGCCAGAAGCTTGGACAGGGGGAACTACGAGCAGTACTTC.

The V and J genes are TRBV5-1 and TRBJ2-7; 8 bases fit TRBD1. This CDR3 region has 14 residues. Trimming cost V 6 bases and J 3 bases; bases outside gene matches: 8. CDR1 SGHRS and CDR2 YFSETQ come from the germline V gene. The CDR3 region is CASNAQGAIYEQYF. DNA of the CDR3: TGCGCCAGCAACGCGCAGGGGGCGATCTACGAGCAGTACTTC.

This clone was seen a handful of times. For the CDR3, the DNA is TGTGCCAGCAGCCCCCAGGGCAGCTCCTACGAGCAGTACTTC. Protein: CASSPQGSSYEQYF. The gene calls are TRBV7-9 and TRBJ2-7; weak D call: TRBD1 (5 bases). V dropped 5 bases and J dropped 0 bases, with 11 bases sitting between them. CDR3 length equals 14 residues. Germline-derived CDR1 and CDR2 are SEHNR and FQNEAQ (reference sequence).

The V and J genes are TRBV7-9 and TRBJ2-3; 9 positions agree with TRBD2. V was clipped by 5 bases and J by 4 bases; unmatched bases: 4. The CDR3 consists of 14 residues. Germline loops: CDR1 SEHNR, CDR2 FQNEAQ (reference sequence). For the CDR3, the DNA is TGTGCCAGCAGCGTTAGCGGGAGTGCAGATACGCAGTATTTT. Protein sequence: CASSVSGSADTQYF. The full variable domain, completed using reference TRBV7-9 and TRBJ2-3, is DTGVSQNPRHKITKRGQNVTFRCDPISEHNRLYWYRQTLGQGPEFLTYFQNEAQLEKSRLLSDRFSAERPKGSFSTLEIQRTEQGDSAMYLCASSVSGSADTQYFGPGTRLTVL.

Points on this clone: At the DNA level, this CDR3 is encoded by other sequences in the same sample as well. This chain links TRBV30 with TRBJ2-5; TRBD2 aligns across 10 bases. CDR3 length equals 14 residues. J gave up 2 bases and V 2 bases, and 2 bases lay outside the gene matches. Germline V gene data show CDR1 as GTSNPN and CDR2 as SVGIG (reference sequence). The CDR3 DNA reads TGTGCCTGGAGTCGGACTAGCGGACAAGAGACCCAGTACTTC. The encoded protein is CAWSRTSGQETQYF.

The chain has TRBV15 and TRBJ1-1, with 7 bases fitting TRBD1. Germline-derived CDR1 and CDR2 are LNHNV and YYDKDF (reference sequence). The CDR3 extends over 13 amino acids. J gave up 11 bases and V 0 bases, and 6 bases lay outside the gene matches. The CDR3 here is CATSRDSGTEAFF. The DNA for the CDR3 is TGTGCCACCAGCAGAGATTCGGGGACAGAGGCTTTCTTT.

The gene calls are TRBV7-9 and TRBJ2-1; D is uncertain. Germline V lookup: CDR1 SEHNR, CDR2 FQNEAQ (reference sequence). This CDR3 comprises 14 residues. Trimming removed 1 base from V and 4 bases from J, with 8 bases in between. The CDR3: CASSLGAEYNEQFF. DNA for the CDR3: TGTGCCAGCAGCTTAGGGGCAGAATACAATGAGCAGTTCTTC.